The 12 T cell receptor beta chains below were found in one sample sequenced in a study of shared clonotypes between healthy human individuals. Data came from immunoSEQ multiplex PCR; TCRdb stores just in-frame clones and leaves some out. This table has 2 million to 2.5 million clones, 93% appearing once. Sequences were obtained from naive CD4+ T cells from PBMCs. Regarding subset: CD45RA+ positively selected. The receptors stem from a man aged 18 to 29 in good health. Some clones in this sample may be carry-over from other donors' samples.

The rearrangement uses TRBV6-4 and TRBJ2-7; TRBD1 might be the D (7 bases). The CDR3 runs to 12 residues. Germline V gene data show CDR1 as MRHNA and CDR2 as SNTAGT. V lost 6 bases, J lost 7 bases, and 13 bases lay in between. CDR3 sequence reads: CASSGAGGEQYF. DNA for the CDR3: TGTGCCAGCAGCGGGGCAGGGGGGGAGCAGTACTTC.

The chain couples TRBV29-1 to TRBJ1-2, with 9 bases fitting TRBD1. V dropped 1 base and J dropped 6; count of bases not matched to a gene: 0. CDR3 length: 12 residues. From germline, CDR1 is SQVTM and CDR2 ANQGSEA. The CDR3 spells CSVEGTGDGYTF. In DNA form, the CDR3 reads TGCAGCGTTGAAGGGACAGGGGATGGCTACACCTTC.

This clone appeared a few times. The J gene is TRBJ1-1, the V gene TRBV18; TRBD1 might be the D (5 bases). Germline CDR1 is KGHSH and CDR2 is LQKENI. Trimming cost V 2 bases and J 3 bases, with 13 bases left between them. This CDR3 spans 15 amino acids. CDR3 region: CASSPSEGPYTEAFF. CDR3 sequence (DNA): TGTGCCAGCTCACCATCTGAGGGGCCTTACACTGAAGCTTTCTTT.

This clone has just one count. The V call is TRBV5-1, the J call TRBJ2-1; 11 nucleotides agree with TRBD1. Germline values: CDR1 SGHRS, CDR2 YFSETQ. The V and J ends lost 6 bases and 9 bases, in that order; junction bases with no gene match: 11. CDR3 length equals 15 residues. CDR3 nucleotide sequence: TGCGCCAGCAATTACCGGACAGGGGGCAGGTTTGAGCAGTTCTTC. This gives the protein CASNYRTGGRFEQFF.

On this clone itself: Other DNA sequences from this sample encode an identical CDR3 as well. The chain uses TRBV30 and TRBJ1-1, with 7 bases matching TRBD1. This CDR3 comprises 13 residues. Germline-derived CDR1 and CDR2 are GTSNPN and SVGIG (reference sequence). The V and J ends lost 4 bases and 0 bases, in that order; junction bases with no gene match: 2. As DNA, the CDR3 is TGTGCCTGGAACAGGGGCATGAACACTGAAGCTTTCTTT. It codes for CAWNRGMNTEAFF.

In regard to this clone: The sample has other DNA sequences that encode this CDR3 too. This rearrangement joins TRBV5-8 to TRBJ1-5; D is undetermined. This CDR3 region has 14 residues. V lost 4 bases and J 4 bases, leaving 12 bases between the germline ends. Germline lookup yields CDR1 SGHTS and CDR2 YDEGEE. The CDR3 nucleotides are TGTGCCAGCAGCGGCGGACGGGGAAATCAGCCCCAGCATTTT. This sequence encodes CASSGGRGNQPQHF.

J is TRBJ2-5 and V is TRBV5-1; TRBD1 is a possible D gene (5 bases). Trimming took 3 bases from V and 2 from J, leaving 11 bases between them. Germline assignment: CDR1 SGHRS and CDR2 YFSETQ. This CDR3 has 14 amino acids. CDR3 sequence: CASSWGQLQETQYF. As DNA, the CDR3 is TGCGCCAGCAGCTGGGGCCAGCTTCAAGAGACCCAGTACTTC.

The chain combines TRBV18 with TRBJ2-7; 9 bases match TRBD1. CDR3 length: 15 amino acids. V gave up 3 bases and J gave up 1 base; unmatched junction bases: 4. CDR1 and CDR2 (germline): KGHSH, LQKENI. The chain's CDR3 is CASSPNDRGSYEQYF. For the CDR3, the DNA is TGTGCCAGCTCACCCAATGACAGGGGGTCCTACGAGCAGTACTTC.

The V gene is TRBV5-4, the J gene TRBJ2-7; 8 positions match TRBD1. Per germline, CDR1 SGHNT and CDR2 YYREEE (reference sequence). Trimming cost V 4 bases and J 2 bases; bases outside gene matches: 5. The CDR3 totals 14 residues. The CDR3 DNA reads TGTGCCAGCAGCGCCCGGACAGGGCCCTACGAGCAGTACTTC. Encoded protein: CASSARTGPYEQYF.

The rearrangement uses TRBV30 and TRBJ2-1, with D maybe TRBD2 (6 bases). CDR3 length: 16 amino acids. V dropped 1 base and J dropped 4 bases, with 17 bases sitting between them. Germline V gene data show CDR1 as GTSNPN and CDR2 as SVGIG (reference sequence). CDR3 DNA: TGTGCCTGGAGTGGCCCTTTAGCGGTACCTTACAATGAGCAGTTCTTC. Its protein product is CAWSGPLAVPYNEQFF.

This chain links TRBV1 with TRBJ1-4. TRBV1 is a pseudogene segment. The CDR3 runs 17 residues. The CDR3 region is CTSSKRGGKGTNEKLFF. The CDR3 DNA is TGCACCAGCAGCAAAAGGGGGGGTAAGGGAACTAATGAAAAACTGTTTTTT.

This clone was counted a single time. This chain joins TRBV28 and TRBJ2-2, with a weak D call TRBD1 (5 bases). Trimming left V 5 bases short and J 4 bases short, with 17 bases between. Germline CDR1 reads MDHEN; CDR2 reads SYDVKM. The CDR3 totals 16 residues. CDR3 residues: CASSNYRQGSTGELFF. CDR3 DNA sequence: TGTGCCAGCAGTAACTACCGGCAGGGAAGCACCGGGGAGCTGTTTTTT.